This paragraph reports one TCR beta chain. These data originate in a study of blood T cell repertoires in COVID-19. About the study: T cells, B-cell-depleted T cells, or PBMCs provided the cDNA or gDNA that served as material.

Per the original data handling: Estimation of nucleated cell counts relied on the amplification of reference gene primers. Assay: immunoSEQ multiplex PCR; the TCRdb copy retains only in-frame clones and omits some. V, J and clone size are taken as reported in that table, and D and trimming were inferred from the DNA itself. The sample has approximately 390,000 clones; 85% to 90% are singletons. The CDR3 is 14 amino acids. Germline lookup yields CDR1 MNHEY and CDR2 SMNVEV (reference sequence). V shed 7 bases, J shed 4 bases, and the junction held 6 bases outside the gene matches. The V gene is TRBV27, the J gene TRBJ1-1; 10 bases align to TRBD1. This receptor was taken from a man between 18 and 29 years old with active or convalescent COVID-19. Sample: peripheral blood. CDR3 nucleotide sequence: TGTGCCAGCACCACCGGGACAGGGGCCACTGAAGCTTTCTTT. This gives the protein CASTTGTGATEAFF.